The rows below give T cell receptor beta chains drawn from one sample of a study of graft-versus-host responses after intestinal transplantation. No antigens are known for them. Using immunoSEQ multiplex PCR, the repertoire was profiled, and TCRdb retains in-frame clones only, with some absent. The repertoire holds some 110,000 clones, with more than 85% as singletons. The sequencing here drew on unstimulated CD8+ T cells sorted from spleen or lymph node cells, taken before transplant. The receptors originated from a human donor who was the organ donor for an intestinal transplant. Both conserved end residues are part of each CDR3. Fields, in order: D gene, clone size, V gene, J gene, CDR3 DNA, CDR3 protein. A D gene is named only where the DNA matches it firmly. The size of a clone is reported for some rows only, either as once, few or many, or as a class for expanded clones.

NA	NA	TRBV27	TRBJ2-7	TGTGCCAGCAGTTTAGGGGCAGGGGCACCCCTCGAGCAGTACTTC	CASSLGAGAPLEQYF
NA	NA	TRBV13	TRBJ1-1	TGTGCCAGCAGCTTAGGGACGGCTGAAGCTTTCTTT	CASSLGTAEAFF
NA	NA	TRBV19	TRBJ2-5	TGTGCCAGTAGTACGCCAGGGGCCCCAGAGACCCAGTACTTC	CASSTPGAPETQYF
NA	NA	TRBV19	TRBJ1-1	TGTGCCAGTAGTATAGGAGACTCCACCACTGAAGCTTTCTTT	CASSIGDSTTEAFF
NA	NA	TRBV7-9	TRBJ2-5	TGTGCCAGCAGCCTAAAGACAAAAGAGACCCAGTACTTC	CASSLKTKETQYF
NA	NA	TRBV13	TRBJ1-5	TGTGCCCGCCCCGGGACCTCCTATCAGCCCCAGCATTTT	CARPGTSYQPQHF
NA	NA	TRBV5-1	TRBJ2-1	TGCGCCAGCAGCTTGGGCCTAGCGCCTTACAATGAGCAGTTCTTC	CASSLGLAPYNEQFF
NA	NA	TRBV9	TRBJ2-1	TGTGCCAGCAGCGGTGCATCTAATGAGCAGTTCTTC	CASSGASNEQFF
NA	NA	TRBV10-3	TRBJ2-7	TGTGCCATCAGTGACAGGGGCGTCGACGAGCAGTACTTC	CAISDRGVDEQYF
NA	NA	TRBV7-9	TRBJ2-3	TGTGCCAGCAGCTCCTCTGGCGGACACACAGATACGCAGTATTTT	CASSSSGGHTDTQYF
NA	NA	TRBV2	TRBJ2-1	TGTGCCAGCTACGTCGGCGGGGGCAGTTTCAATGAGCAGTTCTTC	CASYVGGGSFNEQFF
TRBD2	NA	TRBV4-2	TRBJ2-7	TGTGCCAGCAGCTATGCGATCGCTAGCGGATACTACGAGCAGTACTTC	CASSYAIASGYYEQYF
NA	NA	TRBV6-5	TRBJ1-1	TGTGCCAGCAGAAATCAGGTGAACACTGAAGCTTTCTTT	CASRNQVNTEAFF
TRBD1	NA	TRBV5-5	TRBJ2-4	TGTGCCAGCAGCTCCGGGACAGGGATAGCCAAAAACATTCAGTACTTC	CASSSGTGIAKNIQYF
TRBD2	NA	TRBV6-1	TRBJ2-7	TGTGCCAGCAGTGAATTTAGCGGGAGATGGGAGCAGTACTTC	CASSEFSGRWEQYF
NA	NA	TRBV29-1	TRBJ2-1	TGCAGCGTTGATGGGGGAAGCGTAAATGAGCAGTTCTTC	CSVDGGSVNEQFF
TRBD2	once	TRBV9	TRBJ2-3	TGTGCCAGCAGCGTCCTAGCGGGAGATGATACGCAGTATTTT	CASSVLAGDDTQYF
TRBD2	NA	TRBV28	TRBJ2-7	TGTGCCAGCAGTCTAGGACTAGCGGGAGATGAGCAGTACTTC	CASSLGLAGDEQYF
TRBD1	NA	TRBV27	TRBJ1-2	TGTGCCAGCAGTTTAGATGCAGGGGGCTATGGCTACACCTTC	CASSLDAGGYGYTF
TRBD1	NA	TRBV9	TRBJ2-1	TGTGCCAGCAGCCTGGGACAGGGGAATGAGCAGTTCTTC	CASSLGQGNEQFF
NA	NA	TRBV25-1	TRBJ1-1	TGTGCCAGCAGTGAAGGGGGCACTGAAGCTTTCTTT	CASSEGGTEAFF
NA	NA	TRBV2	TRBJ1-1	TGTGCCAGCATTCAAGGGGCGGACACTGAAGCTTTCTTT	CASIQGADTEAFF
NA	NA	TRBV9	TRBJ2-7	TGTGCCAGCAGCCCCCGGGATTTCTACGAGCAGTACTTC	CASSPRDFYEQYF
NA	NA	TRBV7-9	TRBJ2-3	TGTGCCAGCAGCTTAGCGGGGGACACAGATACGCAGTATTTT	CASSLAGDTDTQYF
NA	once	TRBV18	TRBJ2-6	TGTGCCAGCTCACCATCCCCTGGGGCCAACGTCCTGACTTTC	CASSPSPGANVLTF
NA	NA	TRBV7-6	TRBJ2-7	TGTGCCAGCAGCTTAGAAGCGGTACTGGGCTACGAGCAGTACTTC	CASSLEAVLGYEQYF
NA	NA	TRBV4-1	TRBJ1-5	TGCGCCAGCAGCCATCAGCAGGGGACCAATCAGCCCCAGCATTTT	CASSHQQGTNQPQHF
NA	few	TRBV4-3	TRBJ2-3	TGCGCCAGCAGCCAATTCCACGGAACTCGGGATACGCAGTATTTT	CASSQFHGTRDTQYF
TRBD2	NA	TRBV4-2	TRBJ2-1	TGTGCCAGCAGCCAGACTAGCGGGAGTTACAATGAGCAGTTCTTC	CASSQTSGSYNEQFF
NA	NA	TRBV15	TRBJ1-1	TGTGCCACCAGCCCCCGAGGGGATCCTGAAGCTTTCTTT	CATSPRGDPEAFF
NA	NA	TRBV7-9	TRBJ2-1	TGTGCCAGCAGCTTACAGGGATCAATCAATGAGCAGTTCTTC	CASSLQGSINEQFF
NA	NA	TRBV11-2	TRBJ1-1	TGTGCCAGCAGCTTACCATCGGCTGAAGCTTTCTTT	CASSLPSAEAFF
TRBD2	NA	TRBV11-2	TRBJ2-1	TGTGCCAGCAGCTTAGAAGCGGGATCCTACAATGAGCAGTTCTTC	CASSLEAGSYNEQFF
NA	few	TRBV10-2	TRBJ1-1	TGCGCCAGCACCCCTGGAGGGGTCACTGAAGCTTTCTTT	CASTPGGVTEAFF
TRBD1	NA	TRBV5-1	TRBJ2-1	TGCGCCAGCAGCTTAAAACTGGGACAGGGCGGGCGCCGTATCTCCAACAATGAGCAGTTCTTC	CASSLKLGQGGRRISNNEQFF
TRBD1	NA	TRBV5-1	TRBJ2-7	TGCGCCAGCAGCCCCGTCTGGACAGGGGGCTCCTACGAGCAGTACTTC	CASSPVWTGGSYEQYF
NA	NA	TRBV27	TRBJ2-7	TGTGCCAACCCCCCAAAGGTCCCGAGGGGGTACTTC	CANPPKVPRGYF
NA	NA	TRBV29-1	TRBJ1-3	TGCAGCGTTGAAGATCTTACGGGGTCCTACTCTGGAAACACCATATATTTT	CSVEDLTGSYSGNTIYF
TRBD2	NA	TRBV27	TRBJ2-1	TGTGCCAGCAGTTTTCTGGGACTAGCGGAGTCGGAGCAGTTCTTC	CASSFLGLAESEQFF
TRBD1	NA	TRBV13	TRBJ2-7	TGTGCCAGCAGCCCCATGACAGGGCTCGTAGGATCCTACGAGCAGTACTTC	CASSPMTGLVGSYEQYF
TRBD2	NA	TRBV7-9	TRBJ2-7	TGTGCCAGCAGCGGCACTAGCGGGAGTAACGAGCAGTACTTC	CASSGTSGSNEQYF
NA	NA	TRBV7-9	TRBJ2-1	TGTGCCAGCAGCCCTGACGTGGAGCAGTTCTTC	CASSPDVEQFF
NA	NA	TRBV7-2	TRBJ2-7	TGTGCCAGCAGCGACCAGGGGAGGGAGGGGTCCTACGAGCAGTACTTC	CASSDQGREGSYEQYF
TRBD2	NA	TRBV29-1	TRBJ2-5	TGCAGCGTGGAGGGACTAGCGGGAAAAGAGACCCAGTACTTC	CSVEGLAGKETQYF
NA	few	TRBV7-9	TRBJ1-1	TGTGCCAGCAGACAGGGTACTGAAGCTTTCTTT	CASRQGTEAFF
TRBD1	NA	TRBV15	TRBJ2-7	TGTGCCACCAGCACTTATACTGGGACAGGGCGGGTCGAGCAGTACTTC	CATSTYTGTGRVEQYF
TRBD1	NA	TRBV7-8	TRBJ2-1	TGTGCCAGCAGCTTAGCGCTGGGACAGGAACTAAACAATGAGCAGTTCTTC	CASSLALGQELNNEQFF
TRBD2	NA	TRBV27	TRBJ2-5	TGTGCCAGCAGTTTACTAGCGGAAGAGACCCAGTACTTC	CASSLLAEETQYF
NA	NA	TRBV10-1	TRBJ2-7	TGCGCCAGCAGTAAAAATGTGGACTACGAGCAGTACTTC	CASSKNVDYEQYF
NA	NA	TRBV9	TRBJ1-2	TGTGCCAGCAGCGTTAGACAGGAACCCTCCGCTAACTATGGCTACACCTTC	CASSVRQEPSANYGYTF
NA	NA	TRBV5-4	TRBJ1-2	TGTGCCAGCAGCTCGGCGCGGGACTACACCTTC	CASSSARDYTF
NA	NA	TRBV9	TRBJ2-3	TGTGCCAGCAGCGAAGGGGTTAACACAGATACGCAGTATTTT	CASSEGVNTDTQYF
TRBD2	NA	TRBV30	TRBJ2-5	TGTGCCTGGAGTGAAGGCGGGAGGAAAGAGACCCAGTACTTC	CAWSEGGRKETQYF
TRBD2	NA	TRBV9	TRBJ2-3	TGTGCCAGCAGCGCAGAGGGAAGCGGGAGGGCCCCAGATACGCAGTATTTT	CASSAEGSGRAPDTQYF
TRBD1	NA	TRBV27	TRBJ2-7	TGTGCCAGCAGTGGACAGGGGAGCTCCTACGAGCAGTACTTC	CASSGQGSSYEQYF